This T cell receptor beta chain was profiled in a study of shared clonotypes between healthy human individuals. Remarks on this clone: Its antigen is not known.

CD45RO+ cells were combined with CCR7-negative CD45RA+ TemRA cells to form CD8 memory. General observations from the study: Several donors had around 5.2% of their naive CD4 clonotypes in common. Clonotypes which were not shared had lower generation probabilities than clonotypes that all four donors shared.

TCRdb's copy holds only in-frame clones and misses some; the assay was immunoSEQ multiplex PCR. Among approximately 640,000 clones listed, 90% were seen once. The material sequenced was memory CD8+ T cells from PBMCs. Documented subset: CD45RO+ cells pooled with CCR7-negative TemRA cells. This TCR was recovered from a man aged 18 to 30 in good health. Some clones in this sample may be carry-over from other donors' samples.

The CDR3 reads CASSSTGLSPQHF. The DNA for the CDR3 is TGCGCCAGCAGCTCGACAGGTTTATCGCCCCAGCATTTT. V is TRBV5-1 and J is TRBJ1-5; D is possibly TRBD1 (6 bases). The V gene lost 3 bases and the J gene lost 9 bases, with 13 bases spanning the gap. The CDR3 extends over 13 amino acids. Germline assignment: CDR1 SGHRS and CDR2 YFSETQ.